Listed here is a single TCR beta chain. This entry is derived from a study of shared clonotypes between healthy human individuals. Some clones are missing from TCRdb's copy, which holds only in-frame ones; the method was immunoSEQ multiplex PCR. Of hundreds of thousands of clones in the sample, around 96% were seen once. The CDR3 loop spans 18 amino acids. The junction had 17 bases not matched to a gene; V was cut back by 3 bases and J by 0 bases. The V gene's germline CDR1 is GTSNPN and CDR2 SVGIG (reference sequence). Naive CD8 cells comprised CD45RO-negative, CCR7-positively selected cells, excluding terminally differentiated effector memory CD45RA+ cells.

The sequence derives from a young woman in good health. Sequences were obtained from naive CD8+ T cells sorted from blood. This chain uses TRBV30 with TRBJ2-7; TRBD1 matches at 7 bases. This CDR3 is CAWRAGQVRGGFSYEQYF. CDR3 nucleotides: TGTGCCTGGAGGGCTGGACAGGTACGCGGCGGGTTCTCCTACGAGCAGTACTTC.